These 20 T cell receptor beta chains originate from one sample sequenced in a study of long-term antiretroviral therapy in people with HIV. It was version v3.0 of the immunoSEQ assay that was run at survey level. Sequencing used immunoSEQ multiplex PCR; TCRdb keeps in-frame clones, though not all of them. The table includes over 10,000 clones, approximately 71% detected once. The sample here was unsorted PBMCs, taken 0.5 years before starting antiretroviral therapy. The receptors here all came from a woman aged 40-49 years with HIV.

In the case of this clone: An end of the junction differs from the germline gene, which may be a read error. V usage is TRBV10-3 and J usage is TRBJ2-1; D may be TRBD1 or TRBD2 (7 bases each). Germline V gene lookup returns CDR1 ENHRY and CDR2 SYGVKD. The CDR3 spans 13 residues. The CDR3 spells CAARGGSYNEQFF. In nucleotides, the CDR3 is TGCGCCGCCAGGGGGGGATCCTACAATGAGCAGTTCTTC.

This clone was detected only once. This rearrangement joins TRBV5-6 to TRBJ1-1; 8 bases are a match to TRBD1. This CDR3 contains 13 residues. The V gene's germline CDR1 is SGHDT and CDR2 YYEEEE. V shed 4 bases and J 6 bases; nucleotides not matched to a gene: 5. The CDR3 DNA reads TGTGCCAGCAGCAGGACAGGGTGGGCTGAAGCTTTCTTT. It codes for CASSRTGWAEAFF.

The chain uses TRBV5-8 and TRBJ2-7, with 10 bases fitting TRBD1. The CDR3 loop spans 14 amino acids. Losses at the gene ends were 0 bases for V and 7 bases for J; bases not matched to a gene: 4. Germline CDR1 is SGHTS and CDR2 is YDEGEE. CDR3 nucleotide sequence: TGTGCCAGCAGCTTGGGACAGGGGGCTGATGAGCAGTACTTC. Translating it yields CASSLGQGADEQYF.

The chain links TRBV7-2 to TRBJ2-3, with 12 bases lining up with TRBD2. With V trimmed by 4 bases and J by 7 bases, 18 bases remained unmatched. This CDR3 is built from 19 residues. The germline CDR1 and CDR2 sequences are SGHTA and FQGNSA. In DNA, the CDR3 is TGTGCCAGCAGCTCCCAACCCCCTAGCGGGGGGGTAGGTCTGAATACGCAGTATTTT. This sequence encodes CASSSQPPSGGVGLNTQYF.

The rearrangement uses TRBV12-2 and TRBJ1-2. TRBV12-2 is a pseudogene locus. The CDR3 loop spans 15 amino acids. The CDR3 coding sequence is TGTGCAAGTCGCCTCGACCGGGACCATGGGTATGGCTACACCTTC. The encoded protein is CASRLDRDHGYGYTF.

This chain uses TRBV7-9 with TRBJ2-4; 8 nucleotides line up with TRBD2. Germline V CDR1 and CDR2: SEHNR, FQNEAQ (reference sequence). The CDR3 has 16 amino acids. Trimming removed 6 bases from V and 0 bases from J; junction bases left unmatched: 7. CDR3 DNA: TGTGCCAGCAGTCAAACTAGCGGACTAGCCAAAAACATTCAGTACTTC. Translated: CASSQTSGLAKNIQYF.

V and J are TRBV5-1 and TRBJ1-4; 9 bases match TRBD1. This CDR3 is 15 amino acids long. With V trimmed by 0 bases and J by 8 bases, 5 bases remained unmatched. Germline V gene lookup returns CDR1 SGHRS and CDR2 YFSETQ. The CDR3 nucleotides are TGCGCCAGCAGCTTGGGGGACAGGGAGGGCGAAAAACTGTTTTTT. Translation gives CASSLGDREGEKLFF.

The chain links TRBV30 to TRBJ2-2; D is possibly TRBD1 (6 bases). Trimming cost V 3 bases and J 6 bases, with 8 bases left between them. CDR1 and CDR2 from the germline V gene are GTSNPN and SVGIG (reference sequence). The CDR3 totals 12 residues. CDR3 amino acids: CAWSPGAGELFF. As DNA, the CDR3 is TGTGCCTGGAGCCCAGGGGCCGGGGAGCTGTTTTTT.

J is TRBJ1-2 and V is TRBV30; no reliable D call. CDR1 and CDR2 (germline): GTSNPN, SVGIG (reference sequence). The CDR3 covers 12 residues. Trimming left V 4 bases short and J 11 bases short, with 17 bases between. The chain's CDR3 is CAWMNGVERYTF. The CDR3 nucleotides are TGTGCCTGGATGAATGGGGTGGAGAGATACACCTTC.

As regards this clone: Other nucleotide sequences in the sample specify the same CDR3. V and J are TRBV27 and TRBJ1-2; D is uncertain. In germline, CDR1 is MNHEY, CDR2 SMNVEV (reference sequence). The CDR3 length is 13 residues. Trimming pared 0 bases from V and 4 bases from J, leaving 6 bases between. CDR3 coding DNA: TGTGCCAGCAGTTTATCGTCCTTCTATGGCTACACCTTC. This sequence encodes CASSLSSFYGYTF.

The chain links TRBV23-1 to TRBJ2-4; D possibly corresponds to TRBD1 (5 bases). TRBV23-1 is given ORF status, its function remaining uncertain. With 4 bases removed from V and 0 bases from J, the gap between germline ends came to 7 bases. This CDR3 has 14 amino acids. The CDR3 region has the DNA TGCGCCAGCAGTCTAGGGGTAGCCAAAAACATTCAGTACTTC. Encoded protein: CASSLGVAKNIQYF.

A remark on this clone: Other DNA variants within this sample encode the same CDR3. This chain links TRBV5-4 with TRBJ1-2, with 8 positions matching TRBD1. The CDR3 totals 14 residues. CDR1 and CDR2 from the germline V gene are SGHNT and YYREEE (reference sequence). The V gene end was trimmed by 4 bases and the J gene end by 7 bases; junction bases not matched to a gene: 9. The CDR3 DNA is TGTGCCAGCAGCACCAACCAGGGGGCGGCTGGCTACACCTTC. Translating gives CASSTNQGAAGYTF.

The genes are TRBV5-1 and TRBJ2-1; 9 nucleotides align to TRBD1. The CDR3 extends over 15 amino acids. Germline CDR1 and CDR2: SGHRS and YFSETQ. V dropped 2 bases and J dropped 10; count of bases not matched to a gene: 10. The DNA of the CDR3 is TGCGCCAGCAGCTTTTTGGGGACAGGGACGGGAGAGCAGTTCTTC. This sequence encodes CASSFLGTGTGEQFF.

The chain is built from TRBV6-5 and TRBJ1-1; D ambiguous. This CDR3 has 15 amino acids. CDR1 MNHEY and CDR2 SVGAGI come from the germline V gene. V lost 2 bases to trimming and J lost 0 bases, with 10 bases between them. DNA for the CDR3: TGTGCCAGCAGTTACCAGGTCACGGTGAACACTGAAGCTTTCTTT. Amino acids: CASSYQVTVNTEAFF.

The rearrangement uses TRBV7-2 and TRBJ1-2; D perhaps matches TRBD1 (5 bases). Germline-derived CDR1 and CDR2 are SGHTA and FQGNSA. The V and J ends lost 3 bases and 5 bases respectively, with 7 bases between them. CDR3 length: 12 residues. CDR3 DNA: TGTGCCAGCAGCTTCAGGGAGTATGGCTACACCTTC. Its protein is CASSFREYGYTF.

This clone is termed medium-sized. The genes are TRBV2 and TRBJ2-7, with TRBD1 matching 7 bases. The CDR3 consists of 13 residues. Germline trimming cut 10 bases from V and 5 bases from J; bases unmatched to any gene: 11. CDR1 is SNHLY and CDR2 is FYNNEI in the germline V gene. Here the CDR3 reads CATPTGRLDEQYF. The CDR3 region has the DNA TGTGCCACCCCGACAGGGCGCCTTGACGAGCAGTACTTC.

The CDR3 is CASGRSGGYNSPLHF. The CDR3, as DNA: TGTGCCAGCGGGAGATCGGGAGGGTATAATTCACCCCTCCACTTT. The chain uses TRBV27 and TRBJ1-6; D is unresolved. Germline V gene sequence: CDR1 MNHEY, CDR2 SMNVEV (reference sequence). This CDR3 comprises 15 residues. Trimming removed 8 bases from V and 4 bases from J, with 15 bases in between.

The CDR3 nucleotides are TGTGCCAGCTCACCCGGACCCAGGGATGAGCAGTTCTTC. Amino acids: CASSPGPRDEQFF. The gene calls are TRBV18 and TRBJ2-1; D is perhaps TRBD1 (5 bases). The CDR3 contains 13 residues. The V end lost 3 bases, the J end lost 8 bases, and 11 bases lay between the germline ends. Germline-derived CDR1 and CDR2 are KGHSH and LQKENI.

The V and J genes are TRBV15 and TRBJ1-2, with 8 bases lining up with TRBD1. V lost 0 bases to trimming and J lost 8 bases; unmatched junction nucleotides: 5. This CDR3 has 14 residues. Per germline, CDR1 LNHNV and CDR2 YYDKDF (reference sequence). CDR3 nucleotides: TGTGCCACCAGCAGAGATCCACAGGGGGGGGGCTACACCTTC. It translates to CATSRDPQGGGYTF.

The chain couples TRBV5-1 to TRBJ1-1; TRBD1 aligns across 8 bases. The CDR3 is 17 residues long. Unmatched junction bases numbered 8, after V lost 0 bases and J lost 1 base. Germline lookup yields CDR1 SGHRS and CDR2 YFSETQ. The CDR3 reads CASSLGQGARRNTEAFF. The CDR3 coding sequence is TGCGCCAGCAGCTTGGGGCAGGGGGCCAGAAGGAACACTGAAGCTTTCTTT.